A single sample gave rise to the 25 T cell receptor beta chains below, sequenced in a study of OX40 agonist ivuxolimab in advanced cancers. Only in-frame clones appear in the TCRdb table, and some are missing; sequencing was by immunoSEQ multiplex PCR. Of about 16,000 clones listed, just under 85% are singletons. The material was CD4+ or CD8+ T cells sorted from blood, obtained in a trial of the OX40 agonist ivuxolimab. The source of these receptors is an adult with an advanced solid tumor such as melanoma, head and neck, liver or kidney cancer.

The chain employs TRBV19 and TRBJ2-1; 12 nucleotides align to TRBD2. This CDR3 has 15 residues. Germline CDR1 LNHDA, CDR2 SQIVND (reference sequence). The junction had 3 bases not matched to a gene; V was cut back by 5 bases and J by 4 bases. The chain's CDR3 is CASSRLAGDYNEQFF. CDR3 coding DNA: TGTGCCAGTAGTCGACTAGCGGGAGATTACAATGAGCAGTTCTTC.

This clone was observed once. The chain links TRBV4-2 to TRBJ2-2; 10 bases map to TRBD2. Germline CDR1 reads LGHNA; CDR2 reads YNFKEQ. The CDR3 runs to 16 residues. Trimming took 0 bases from V and 8 from J; bases not matched to a gene: 6. The CDR3 coding sequence is TGTGCCAGCAGCCAAGATGCTACTAGCGGGGATGGGGAGCTGTTTTTT. This encodes CASSQDATSGDGELFF.

The rearrangement uses TRBV7-9 and TRBJ2-7, with D possibly TRBD2 on 5 matching bases. Germline V gene lookup returns CDR1 SEHNR and CDR2 FQNEAQ (reference sequence). V was pared by 5 bases and J by 0 bases, with 11 bases between. The CDR3 consists of 14 residues. The CDR3 protein is CASSRTGSSYEQYF. The CDR3, as DNA: TGTGCCAGCAGCCGGACGGGGAGCTCCTACGAGCAGTACTTC.

The chain carries TRBV2 and TRBJ1-2; D gene ambiguous. This CDR3 spans 11 amino acids. Per germline, CDR1 SNHLY and CDR2 FYNNEI. Trimming took 4 bases from V and 4 from J, leaving 4 bases between them. The CDR3 bases are TGTGCCAGCAGTGTATCCTATGGCTACACCTTC. Translated, it gives CASSVSYGYTF.

The gene calls are TRBV7-9 and TRBJ2-7; 14 nucleotides match TRBD2. The CDR3 is 15 amino acids. V lost 4 bases to trimming and J lost 6 bases; unmatched junction nucleotides: 5. The germline gives CDR1 SEHNR, CDR2 FQNEAQ (reference sequence). Here the CDR3 reads CASSWGTSGSPEQYF. CDR3 sequence (DNA): TGTGCCAGCAGCTGGGGGACTAGCGGGAGCCCCGAGCAGTACTTC.

J is TRBJ2-1 and V is TRBV7-9; TRBD1 agrees at 8 bases. From germline, CDR1 is SEHNR and CDR2 FQNEAQ (reference sequence). The J segment lost 2 bases and the V segment lost 2 bases, leaving 8 bases of the junction unmatched. The CDR3 covers 17 residues. The CDR3, as DNA: TGTGCCAGCAGCTTACCAAGACAGGGGACTCCCTACAATGAGCAGTTCTTC. Its protein product is CASSLPRQGTPYNEQFF.

This clone was recorded only once. The V and J genes are TRBV9 and TRBJ2-5, with TRBD2 identical over 8 bases. The J segment lost 4 bases and the V segment lost 1 base, leaving 3 bases of the junction unmatched. The CDR3 runs 14 residues. Germline CDR1 is SGDLS and CDR2 is YYNGEE. As DNA, the CDR3 is TGTGCCAGCAGCGTAAGCGGGAGTAGAGAGACCCAGTACTTC. Translating gives CASSVSGSRETQYF.

The chain links TRBV28 to TRBJ1-2; 9 positions agree with TRBD1. Trimming took 7 bases from V and 2 from J; bases not matched to a gene: 2. Germline V gene lookup returns CDR1 MDHEN and CDR2 SYDVKM. The CDR3 totals 13 residues. The CDR3 loop reads CASTGTGNYGYTF. CDR3 coding DNA: TGTGCCAGCACCGGGACAGGGAACTATGGCTACACCTTC.

This clone was seen once. The chain recombines TRBV7-9 with TRBJ2-7; the D gene is possibly TRBD2 (6 bases). CDR1 is SEHNR, CDR2 FQNEAQ, per germline (reference sequence). The CDR3 totals 15 residues. Trimming left V 4 bases short and J 0 bases short, with 13 bases between. In DNA form, the CDR3 reads TGTGCCAGCAGCTCGGAGCGGGCGTACTCCTACGAGCAGTACTTC. The encoded protein is CASSSERAYSYEQYF.

CDR3: CASSWGGNTGELFF. CDR3 bases: TGTGCCAGCAGCTGGGGGGGGAACACCGGGGAGCTGTTTTTT. This chain uses TRBV27 with TRBJ2-2; 7 bases map to TRBD2. This CDR3 spans 14 amino acids. V lost 6 bases to trimming and J lost 1 base; unmatched junction nucleotides: 2. Germline V gives CDR1 MNHEY, CDR2 SMNVEV (reference sequence).

The rearrangement links TRBV28 to TRBJ1-4; 10 positions agree with TRBD1. The CDR3 is made up of 14 amino acids. Germline CDR1 reads MDHEN; CDR2 reads SYDVKM. With V trimmed by 2 bases and J by 10 bases, 4 bases remained unmatched. The CDR3 coding sequence is TGTGCCAGCAGTTTAGGACAGGGGGAGAGAAAACTGTTTTTT. It yields the protein CASSLGQGERKLFF.

The gene calls are TRBV19 and TRBJ2-1, with TRBD2 matching over 14 bases. The CDR3 totals 17 residues. Trimming removed 7 bases from V and 8 bases from J; junction bases left unmatched: 13. From germline, CDR1 is LNHDA and CDR2 SQIVND (reference sequence). The CDR3 spells CASISTGTSGSQDEQFF. In nucleotides, the CDR3 is TGTGCCAGTATTTCGACCGGGACTAGCGGGAGTCAGGATGAGCAGTTCTTC.

The rearrangement links TRBV19 to TRBJ1-1; D is ambiguous. Germline CDR1 LNHDA, CDR2 SQIVND (reference sequence). V dropped 3 bases and J dropped 7 bases, with 15 bases sitting between them. CDR3 size: 14 residues. The CDR3 DNA reads as TGTGCCAGTAGTATCTGGCCGGGCCCTAATGAAGCTTTCTTT. Translation: CASSIWPGPNEAFF.

This clone was picked up one time. The chain joins TRBV6-1 to TRBJ2-1; D ambiguous. V was clipped by 7 bases and J by 10 bases, with 17 bases between them. CDR1 and CDR2 (germline): MNHNS, SASEGT. This CDR3 comprises 13 residues. CDR3 nucleotides: TGTGCCAGCAATCTTTTAGGAGCTGACGAGCAGTTCTTC. Protein sequence: CASNLLGADEQFF.

This clone is a singleton in its sample. This chain joins TRBV29-1 and TRBJ2-1; 7 nucleotides align to TRBD1. V gave up 1 base and J gave up 2 bases; unmatched junction bases: 8. Per germline, CDR1 SQVTM and CDR2 ANQGSEA. The CDR3 extends over 16 amino acids. CDR3 loop: CSVEGQTGNTYNEQFF. CDR3 coding DNA: TGCAGCGTTGAAGGTCAGACAGGGAACACCTACAATGAGCAGTTCTTC.

This sequence joins TRBV6-4 and TRBJ2-5; D gene unclear. Judging by the DNA end, TRBJ2-7 fits better; the J call may be wrong. Germline lookup yields CDR1 MRHNA and CDR2 SNTAGT. The CDR3 runs 10 residues. The CDR3 here is CASSDGEQYF. The CDR3 DNA is TGTGCCAGCAGTGACGGCGAGCAGTACTTC.

The chain carries TRBV19 and TRBJ1-1; the D is unclear. This CDR3 has 13 residues. Trimming removed 3 bases from V and 2 bases from J, with 7 bases in between. In germline, CDR1 is LNHDA, CDR2 SQIVND (reference sequence). This CDR3 is CASSIGPNTEAFF. The CDR3 nucleotides read TGTGCCAGTAGTATCGGGCCAAACACTGAAGCTTTCTTT.

This rearrangement joins TRBV5-1 to TRBJ2-2; TRBD1 agrees at 7 bases. The CDR3 is made up of 16 amino acids. Germline V CDR1 and CDR2: SGHRS, YFSETQ. With V trimmed by 4 bases and J by 4 bases, 10 bases remained unmatched. The DNA of the CDR3 is TGCGCCAGCAGCAACGCCGGGACAGACCTCACCGGGGAGCTGTTTTTT. Its translation: CASSNAGTDLTGELFF. Full variable domain (outside the CDR3, taken from reference TRBV5-1 and TRBJ2-2): KAGVTQTPRYLIKTRGQQVTLSCSPISGHRSVSWYQQTPGQGLQFLFEYFSETQRNKGNFPGRFSGRQFSNSRSEMNVSTLELGDSALYLCASSNAGTDLTGELFFGEGSRLTVL.

The chain couples TRBV13 to TRBJ2-3; TRBD1 aligns across 7 bases. After removal of 7 bases from V and 5 bases from J, the junction contained 9 bases not matched to a gene. Germline lookup yields CDR1 PRHDT and CDR2 FYEKMQ (reference sequence). The CDR3 spans 14 residues. CDR3 nucleotide sequence: TGTGCCAGCACGGTGGCAGGGGGTGAAGATACGCAGTATTTT. This gives the protein CASTVAGGEDTQYF.

This chain connects TRBV27 to TRBJ1-1, with TRBD1 matching over 7 bases. The CDR3 extends over 13 amino acids. Per the germline V gene, CDR1 is MNHEY and CDR2 is SMNVEV (reference sequence). The V gene end was trimmed by 5 bases and the J gene end by 5 bases; junction bases not matched to a gene: 5. Here the CDR3 DNA reads TGTGCCAGCAGTACAGGGGTTTGGACTGAAGCTTTCTTT. This sequence encodes CASSTGVWTEAFF.

The chain is built from TRBV5-4 and TRBJ2-5; no clear D. Looked up from germline, CDR1 is SGHNT and CDR2 is YYREEE (reference sequence). Between the trimmed V and J ends, which lost 1 base and 0 bases, there was a span of 7 bases. The CDR3 is 14 residues long. Here the CDR3 reads CASSLSGNQETQYF. The DNA for the CDR3 is TGTGCCAGCAGCTTGAGTGGAAACCAAGAGACCCAGTACTTC.

This rearrangement joins TRBV15 to TRBJ1-2; tentative D call: TRBD1 (5 bases). Per the germline V gene, CDR1 is LNHNV and CDR2 is YYDKDF (reference sequence). Trimming took off 7 bases at V and 2 bases at J, with 23 bases between the two ends. There are 17 residues in the CDR3. CDR3 DNA sequence: TGTGCCACCACCAACTCGGGGCAGGTGATGGAGAACTATGGCTACACCTTC. Amino acids: CATTNSGQVMENYGYTF.

The rearrangement joins TRBV6-5 to TRBJ1-5, with D hard to call. V gave up 2 bases and J gave up 0 bases, with 2 bases separating them. The CDR3 totals 13 residues. Germline CDR1 is MNHEY and CDR2 is SVGAGI. Here the CDR3 reads CASSYGSNQPQHF. CDR3 in DNA: TGTGCCAGCAGTTACGGTAGCAATCAGCCCCAGCATTTT.

The CDR3, as DNA: TGTGCCAGCAGCACAAACACCGGGGAGCTGTTTTTT. Its protein product is CASSTNTGELFF. The chain links TRBV11-2 to TRBJ2-2; no definite D call. The CDR3 loop spans 12 amino acids. Germline CDR1 is SGHAT and CDR2 is FQNNGV. V dropped 5 bases and J dropped 2 bases, with 3 bases sitting between them.

V is TRBV5-1 and J is TRBJ1-1; D is unresolved. This CDR3 has 14 amino acids. The germline gives CDR1 SGHRS, CDR2 YFSETQ. V was clipped by 1 base and J by 0 bases, with 7 bases between them. CDR3 sequence (DNA): TGCGCCAGCAGCTTGACAACTATGAACACTGAAGCTTTCTTT. This gives the protein CASSLTTMNTEAFF.